The 28 T cell receptor beta chains given below trace back to one sample, sequenced in a study of OX40 agonist ivuxolimab in advanced cancers. The assay was immunoSEQ multiplex PCR, and TCRdb's table has in-frame clones only and misses some. Here the sample spans some 14,000 clones, approximately 94% being singletons. Sequences were derived from CD4+ or CD8+ T cells sorted from blood, sampled in a trial of the OX40 agonist ivuxolimab. The receptors derive from an adult with an advanced solid tumor such as melanoma, head and neck, liver or kidney cancer.

The chain joins TRBV4-2 to TRBJ2-7; 8 bases line up with TRBD2. The V gene's germline CDR1 is LGHNA and CDR2 YNFKEQ. CDR3 length: 16 amino acids. V dropped 1 base and J dropped 2; count of bases not matched to a gene: 7. The CDR3 loop reads CASSQAGGQLTYEQYF. In DNA, the CDR3 is TGTGCCAGCAGCCAAGCGGGGGGGCAGCTGACCTACGAGCAGTACTTC.

The chain uses TRBV28 and TRBJ2-7; D may be TRBD1 (5 bases). This CDR3 is built from 14 residues. Germline V gene data show CDR1 as MDHEN and CDR2 as SYDVKM. V shed 3 bases and J shed 5 bases, with 14 bases lying between them. CDR3 loop: CASSFSGRVDEQYF. CDR3 nucleotide sequence: TGTGCCAGCAGTTTCTCGGGCAGGGTTGACGAGCAGTACTTC.

The V call is TRBV28, the J call TRBJ2-3, with TRBD2 identical over 9 bases. CDR3 length: 16 residues. Losses at the gene ends were 4 bases for V and 2 bases for J; bases not matched to a gene: 7. The germline gives CDR1 MDHEN, CDR2 SYDVKM. CDR3 bases: TGTGCCAGCAGTTCCTATAGCGGGAGTTTCACAGATACGCAGTATTTT. It codes for CASSSYSGSFTDTQYF.

This clone is a singleton in its sample. The CDR3 coding sequence is TGTGCCAGCAGCTTCTCGATGAATGAGCAGTACTTC. Its translation is CASSFSMNEQYF. V and J are TRBV7-9 and TRBJ2-7; D unclear. The CDR3 runs 12 residues. The V end lost 3 bases, the J end lost 7 bases, and 10 bases lay between the germline ends. CDR1 is SEHNR, CDR2 FQNEAQ, per germline (reference sequence).

The chain uses TRBV27 and TRBJ2-1; TRBD1 aligns across 8 bases. The V and J ends lost 10 bases and 10 bases, in that order; junction bases with no gene match: 18. The CDR3 extends over 15 amino acids. CDR1 MNHEY and CDR2 SMNVEV come from the germline V gene (reference sequence). CDR3 DNA: TGTGCCACCTCGACATTCACAGGGGGTGTTGAAGAGCAGTTCTTC. Protein: CATSTFTGGVEEQFF.

The chain is built from TRBV4-1 and TRBJ2-3; D unclear. This CDR3 is built from 14 residues. The V gene's germline CDR1 is MGHRA and CDR2 YSYEKL. Trimming shortened V by 3 bases and J by 2 bases, and 9 bases separated the two germline ends. The CDR3, as DNA: TGCGCCAGCAGCCACAGTAGTTACACAGATACGCAGTATTTT. This codes for CASSHSSYTDTQYF.

This chain links TRBV11-3 with TRBJ2-1; D might be TRBD2 (5 bases). This CDR3 contains 11 residues. V lost 8 bases and J lost 6, with 8 bases in between. Looked up from germline, CDR1 is SGHNT and CDR2 is YENEEA. Written as DNA, the CDR3 is TGTGCCAGCTCCCGGGGCAATGAGCAGTTCTTC. This translates into CASSRGNEQFF.

V and J are TRBV7-3 and TRBJ2-1, with D tentatively TRBD2 (5 bases). Germline CDR1 is SGHTA and CDR2 is FQGTGA. The CDR3 extends over 11 amino acids. Trimming removed 6 bases from V and 9 bases from J, with 9 bases in between. CDR3: CASSHGGEQFF. As DNA, the CDR3 is TGTGCCAGCAGTCATGGAGGTGAGCAGTTCTTC.

The chain recombines TRBV4-1 with TRBJ2-5, with unresolved D. The V end lost 3 bases, the J end lost 9 bases, and 20 bases lay between the germline ends. The V gene's germline CDR1 is MGHRA and CDR2 YSYEKL. This CDR3 region has 15 residues. For the CDR3, the DNA is TGCGCCAGCAGCCAGCTGCCGGGCCCACGAACGGCCCAGTACTTC. Encoded protein: CASSQLPGPRTAQYF.

This chain uses TRBV13 with TRBJ2-5, with 9 bases identical to TRBD2. The V segment lost 1 base and the J segment 2 bases; nucleotides outside the gene matches: 2. The V gene's germline CDR1 is PRHDT and CDR2 FYEKMQ (reference sequence). The CDR3 has 15 residues. The CDR3 is CASSLALAGQETQYF. CDR3 nucleotide sequence: TGTGCCAGCAGCTTAGCACTAGCGGGTCAAGAGACCCAGTACTTC.

The CDR3 DNA follows: TGTGCCAGTAGTATAGAGGACGGGGAGTGGGAGCAGTACTTC. This gives the protein CASSIEDGEWEQYF. The gene calls are TRBV19 and TRBJ2-7, with D tentatively TRBD2 (5 bases). This CDR3 is 14 amino acids long. Germline assignment: CDR1 LNHDA and CDR2 SQIVND (reference sequence). V was cut by 0 bases and J by 7 bases, with 13 bases left in between.

The gene calls are TRBV11-2 and TRBJ2-1, with D unclear. The CDR3 covers 16 residues. Trimming stripped 2 bases from V and 7 bases from J, with 18 bases between. CDR1 is SGHAT, CDR2 FQNNGV, per germline. The CDR3 DNA reads as TGTGCCAGCAGCTTAACAATTTCTCGGGCTCCTAATGAGCAGTTCTTC. Protein sequence: CASSLTISRAPNEQFF.

J is TRBJ2-7 and V is TRBV7-2; 8 bases line up with TRBD2. With 1 base clipped from V and 0 bases from J, the junction kept 5 bases outside the gene matches. CDR3 length: 16 amino acids. Germline V lookup: CDR1 SGHTA, CDR2 FQGNSA. The CDR3 sequence is CASSLDGGVSSYEQYF. CDR3 nucleotide sequence: TGTGCCAGCAGCTTAGACGGGGGGGTTAGCTCCTACGAGCAGTACTTC.

The chain has TRBV21-1 and TRBJ2-1; the listed D gene, TRBD1, was not tested against the DNA. TRBV21-1 is classified as a pseudogene. The CDR3 loop spans 16 amino acids. The CDR3, as DNA: TGTGCCAGCAGCACTACCTCCGGGACAGGAAAAAATAAGCAGTTCTTC. As protein: CASSTTSGTGKNKQFF.

The CDR3 spells CASTSGGAQGDEQFF. Here the CDR3 DNA reads TGTGCCAGCACTAGCGGGGGGGCCCAGGGAGATGAGCAGTTCTTC. This chain joins TRBV9 and TRBJ2-1; 12 bases fit TRBD2. CDR1 SGDLS and CDR2 YYNGEE come from the germline V gene. This CDR3 contains 15 residues. The junction had 9 bases not matched to a gene; V was cut back by 6 bases and J by 8 bases.

This rearrangement joins TRBV19 to TRBJ2-7; D tentatively reads TRBD1 or TRBD2 (5 bases each). This CDR3 has 13 residues. CDR1 and CDR2 (germline): LNHDA, SQIVND (reference sequence). The germline V and J ends were trimmed by 10 bases and 1 base, with 14 bases remaining between them. CDR3 sequence (DNA): TGTGCCACTAATAATGGGGGTTCCTACGAGCAGTACTTC. It specifies CATNNGGSYEQYF.

V is TRBV27 and J is TRBJ2-4, with 8 bases identical to TRBD2. Germline V gene lookup returns CDR1 MNHEY and CDR2 SMNVEV (reference sequence). This CDR3 spans 19 amino acids. J was trimmed by 0 bases and V by 6 bases; bases with no gene match: 16. The CDR3 here is CASSPIRGAGGLAKNIQYF. The CDR3 DNA is TGTGCCAGCAGCCCTATCCGGGGGGCGGGAGGACTAGCCAAAAACATTCAGTACTTC.

This CDR3 is CATSRREASYNEQFF. CDR3 sequence (DNA): TGTGCCACCAGCCGGCGGGAGGCCTCCTACAATGAGCAGTTCTTC. This chain joins TRBV15 and TRBJ2-1; 8 nucleotides align to TRBD2. Losses at the gene ends were 5 bases for V and 0 bases for J; bases not matched to a gene: 3. Germline V lookup: CDR1 LNHNV, CDR2 YYDKDF (reference sequence). The CDR3 is 15 amino acids.

This chain connects TRBV5-4 to TRBJ2-1; perhaps D is TRBD1 or TRBD2 (5 bases each). V was pared by 0 bases and J by 9 bases, with 16 bases between. Germline assignment: CDR1 SGHNT and CDR2 YYREEE (reference sequence). The CDR3 is made up of 15 amino acids. CDR3 DNA sequence: TGTGCCAGCAGCTTGGTCGGGGCCCCCGACAGTGAGCAGTTCTTC. Its protein product is CASSLVGAPDSEQFF.

The chain combines TRBV6-1 with TRBJ1-5; perhaps TRBD1 as D (5 bases). Germline V gene lookup returns CDR1 MNHNS and CDR2 SASEGT. V gave up 11 bases and J gave up 7 bases, with 15 bases separating them. This CDR3 comprises 12 residues. In DNA, the CDR3 is TGTGCCGGGGGGGGGTTTGGACAGCCCCAGCATTTT. Its protein is CAGGGFGQPQHF.

The chain is built from TRBV30 and TRBJ2-3; a possible D gene is TRBD2 (5 bases). Germline CDR1 GTSNPN, CDR2 SVGIG (reference sequence). There are 14 residues in the CDR3. Trimming cost V 5 bases and J 3 bases, with 15 bases left between them. CDR3 amino acids: CAWEGTPGTDTQYF. The CDR3 DNA is TGTGCCTGGGAAGGCACTCCGGGAACAGATACGCAGTATTTT. Together with reference TRBV30 and TRBJ2-3, the CDR3 gives the full variable domain: SQTIHQWPATLVQPVGSPLSLECTVEGTSNPNLYWYRQAAGRGLQLLFYSVGIGQISSEVPQNLSASRPQDRQFILSSKKLLLSDSGFYLCAWEGTPGTDTQYFGPGTRLTVL.

This chain connects TRBV28 to TRBJ1-2, with TRBD1 matching 12 bases. Germline values: CDR1 MDHEN, CDR2 SYDVKM. The J segment lost 4 bases and the V segment lost 3 bases, leaving 3 bases of the junction unmatched. The CDR3 extends over 15 amino acids. CDR3 nucleotides: TGTGCCAGCAGTTTGGGACAGGGGGCTTTCTATGGCTACACCTTC. This codes for CASSLGQGAFYGYTF.

This chain links TRBV27 with TRBJ1-5; the D gene is possibly TRBD1 (5 bases). Germline V gene sequence: CDR1 MNHEY, CDR2 SMNVEV (reference sequence). V lost 1 base to trimming and J lost 7 bases, with 5 bases between them. CDR3 length: 12 amino acids. CDR3 loop: CASSLWGQPQHF. The CDR3 DNA reads TGTGCCAGCAGTTTATGGGGCCAGCCCCAGCATTTT.

V gene TRBV19 combines with J gene TRBJ1-3; D is unresolved. CDR3 length equals 15 residues. Germline CDR1 and CDR2: LNHDA and SQIVND (reference sequence). Trimming removed 1 base at V and 0 bases at J, with 7 bases between. The CDR3 loop is CASSIGGLSGNTIYF. Here the CDR3 DNA reads TGTGCCAGTAGTATAGGCGGACTCTCTGGAAACACCATATATTTT.

The chain has TRBV28 and TRBJ2-1; maybe TRBD1 (6 bases). V lost 5 bases to trimming and J lost 5 bases, with 13 bases between them. Germline loops: CDR1 MDHEN, CDR2 SYDVKM. This CDR3 contains 14 residues. The CDR3 loop reads CASSINRVDNEQFF. The CDR3 coding sequence is TGTGCCAGCAGTATCAACAGGGTCGACAATGAGCAGTTCTTC.

This clone was counted a single time. This rearrangement joins TRBV19 to TRBJ1-1; D remains unclear. CDR3 length: 15 amino acids. V was shortened by 2 bases and J by 1 base, with 11 bases between the two germline ends. Germline CDR1 and CDR2: LNHDA and SQIVND (reference sequence). CDR3 sequence (DNA): TGTGCCAGTAGTATATGGAGCCACGGGAACACTGAAGCTTTCTTT. This codes for CASSIWSHGNTEAFF.

In this sample, this clone turned up a few times. This chain uses TRBV6-5 with TRBJ1-2, with 9 bases aligning to TRBD1. CDR1 and CDR2 (germline): MNHEY, SVGAGI. The V gene end was trimmed by 2 bases and the J gene end by 7 bases; junction bases not matched to a gene: 2. CDR3 length: 13 residues. The CDR3 DNA sequence: TGTGCCAGCAGTTACCGGGACAGGGCTGGCTACACCTTC. Protein: CASSYRDRAGYTF.

The V and J genes are TRBV14 and TRBJ2-2; the D is unclear. The germline V gene encodes CDR1 SGHDN and CDR2 FVKESK. V lost 1 base and J 2 bases, leaving 5 bases between the germline ends. The CDR3 runs to 14 residues. CDR3 coding DNA: TGTGCCAGCAGCCAAGTTCCCAACACCGGGGAGCTGTTTTTT. Translated, it gives CASSQVPNTGELFF.